The clone carrying this T cell receptor beta chain was counted only a few times. Antigen: not known. Germline V CDR1 and CDR2: LGHDT, YNNKEL (reference sequence). The ends were cut back, 7 bases at V and 8 bases at J, with 14 bases in the middle. There are 12 residues in the CDR3. TCRdb analysed the 5' RACE reads with MiXCR anew, one entry per CDR3 protein. This table has 380,000 or so distinct CDR3 sequences, approximately 14% appearing once. The data stem from a study of T-cell memory formation after mild COVID-19. For the study at large: Most TCR clusters belonged to a single donor. Findings and limits, study-wide: Day 15 to 85 contractors were CD4/CD8 balanced; later expanders leaned CD4+.

The source of this sequence is a man younger than 30 who had mild COVID-19 (a few samples of this study predate the infection). Cell type and time point are not known. The sequencing input was PBMCs or a T cell subset sorted from them (not recorded which). The J gene is TRBJ1-2, the V gene TRBV3-1; no clear D gene. The DNA for the CDR3 is TGTGCCAGCACCGGGTCGGGTTTGGGCTACACCTTC. Translated: CASTGSGLGYTF.